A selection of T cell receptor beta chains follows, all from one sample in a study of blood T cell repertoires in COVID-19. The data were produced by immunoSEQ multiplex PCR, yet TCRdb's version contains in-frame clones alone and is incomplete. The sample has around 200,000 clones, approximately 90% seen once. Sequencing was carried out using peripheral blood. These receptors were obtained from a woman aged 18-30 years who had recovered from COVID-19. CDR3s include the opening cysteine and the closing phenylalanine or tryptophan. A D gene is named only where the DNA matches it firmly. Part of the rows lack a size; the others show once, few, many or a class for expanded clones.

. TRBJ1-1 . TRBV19 TGTGCCAGTAGTATAGGTCAGGTAGAAGCTTTCTTT CASSIGQVEAFF
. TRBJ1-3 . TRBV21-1 TGTGCCAGCAGTACATATACTCTACAGGTTGGAAACACCATATATTTT CASSTYTLQVGNTIYF
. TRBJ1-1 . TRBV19 TGTGCCAGTAGTATGGGACAAGCTTATGGGGGTGGGAGCACTGAAGCTTTCTTT CASSMGQAYGGGSTEAFF
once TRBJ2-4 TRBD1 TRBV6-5 TGTGCCAGCGTAAACAGGGGAAGATACATTCAGTACTTC CASVNRGRYIQYF
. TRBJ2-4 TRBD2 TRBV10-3 TGTGCCATCGCGGGGGACCTAGCCAAAAACATTCAGTACTTC CAIAGDLAKNIQYF
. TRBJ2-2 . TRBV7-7 TGTGCTAGCTCTAGCACCGGGGAGCTGTTTTTT CASSSTGELFF
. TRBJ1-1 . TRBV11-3 TGTGCCAGCAGCTTGGGGGCGAGGAGCACTGAAGCTTTCTTT CASSLGARSTEAFF
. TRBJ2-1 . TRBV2 TGTGCCAGCAGTACCCTTTCCGGCTCCTACAATGAGCAGTTCTTC CASSTLSGSYNEQFF
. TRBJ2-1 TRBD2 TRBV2 TGTGCCAGCAGTGAAACTCGGGGCGGGAGTTCGGTTTCCAATGAGCAGTTCTTC CASSETRGGSSVSNEQFF
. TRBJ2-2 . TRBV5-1 TGCGCCAGCAGCTGGGGGGGCAACCCGGCCGGGGAGCTGTTTTTT CASSWGGNPAGELFF
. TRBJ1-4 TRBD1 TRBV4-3 TGCGCCAGCAGCCAAGAACCCAGGGGGCGGGAAAAACTGTTTTTT CASSQEPRGREKLFF
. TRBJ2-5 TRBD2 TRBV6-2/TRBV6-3 TGTGCCAGCAGTGCACTAGCGGGGGGCAGAGAGACCCAGTACTTC CASSALAGGRETQYF
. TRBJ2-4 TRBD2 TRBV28 TGTGCCAGCAGCCCTCCAATAACTAGCGGGGTGAAGTTTAGAAGCTCTAAAAACATTCAGTACTTC CASSPPITSGVKFRSSKNIQYF
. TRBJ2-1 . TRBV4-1 TGCGCCAGCAGCCAACTCAGGGTTGATGAGCAGTTCTTC CASSQLRVDEQFF
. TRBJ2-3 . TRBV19 TGTGCCAGTAGTACACAGGGTGATACAGATACGCAGTATTTT CASSTQGDTDTQYF
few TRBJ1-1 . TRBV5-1 TGCGCCAGCAGCTTGGGGACTCACGCTTTCTTT CASSLGTHAFF
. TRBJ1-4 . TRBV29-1 TGCAGCCCCGAGGAGGGATGGGAAAAACTGTTTTTT CSPEEGWEKLFF
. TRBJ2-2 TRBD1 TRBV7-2 TGTGCCAGCAGCCCCCAGCCGGGACAGATCACCGGGGAGCTGTTTTTT CASSPQPGQITGELFF
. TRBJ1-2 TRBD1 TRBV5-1 TGCGCCAGCGGGACGACAGGGTCCAACTATGGCTACACCTTC CASGTTGSNYGYTF
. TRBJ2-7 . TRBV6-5 TGTGCCAGCAGTTACTCGTCGAGGTTTGGACAGGAGCAGTACTTC CASSYSSRFGQEQYF
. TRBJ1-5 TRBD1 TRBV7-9 TGTGCCAGCAGCTTAGGACAGGGTAATCAGCCCCAGCATTTT CASSLGQGNQPQHF
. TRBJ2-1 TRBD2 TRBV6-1 TGTGCCAGCAGTGAGATAGCGGGAGGGCCCCATGAGCAGTTCTTC CASSEIAGGPHEQFF
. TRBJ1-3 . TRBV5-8 TGTGCCAGCAGCTTGGTCGGCGGTTTTGGAAACACCATATATTTT CASSLVGGFGNTIYF
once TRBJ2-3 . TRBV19 TGTGCCAGTACCACGACCTTGTTGGGGCTGGAGTGGACAGATACGCAGTATTTT CASTTTLLGLEWTDTQYF
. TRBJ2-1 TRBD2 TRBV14 TGTGCCAGCAGCCAGGGGACTAGCGGGTACTACAATGAGCAGTTCTTC CASSQGTSGYYNEQFF
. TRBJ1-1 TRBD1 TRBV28 TGTGCCAGCAGTTTAGGCAAAACAGGGGGCCAAACTGAAGCTTTCTTT CASSLGKTGGQTEAFF
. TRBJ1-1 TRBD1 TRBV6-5 TGTGCCAGCTTGAGACAGGGCCGGAACACTGAAGCTTTCTTT CASLRQGRNTEAFF
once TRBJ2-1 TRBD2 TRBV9 TGTGCCAGCAGCATGACAGCGGGAGCATCCTACAATGAGCAGTTCTTC CASSMTAGASYNEQFF
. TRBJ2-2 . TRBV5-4 TGTGCCAGCAGCTTCCAGGGTGCCACCGGGGAGCTGTTTTTT CASSFQGATGELFF